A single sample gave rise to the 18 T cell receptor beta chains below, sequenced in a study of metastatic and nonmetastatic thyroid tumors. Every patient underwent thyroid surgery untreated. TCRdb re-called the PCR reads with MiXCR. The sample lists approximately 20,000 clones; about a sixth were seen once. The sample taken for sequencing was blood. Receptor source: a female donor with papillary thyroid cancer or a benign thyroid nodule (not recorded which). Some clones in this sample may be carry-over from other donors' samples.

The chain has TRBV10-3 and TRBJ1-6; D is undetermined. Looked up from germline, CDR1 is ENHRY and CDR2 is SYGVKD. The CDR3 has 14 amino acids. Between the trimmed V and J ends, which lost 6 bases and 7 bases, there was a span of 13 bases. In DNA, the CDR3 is TGTGCCATCAGCCTAGGAGGAGCCAATTCACCCCTCCACTTT. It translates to CAISLGGANSPLHF.

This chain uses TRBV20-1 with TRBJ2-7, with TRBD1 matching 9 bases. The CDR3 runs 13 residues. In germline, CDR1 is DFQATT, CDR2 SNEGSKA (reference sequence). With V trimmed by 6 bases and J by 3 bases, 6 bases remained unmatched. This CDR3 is CSANTGGGYEQYF. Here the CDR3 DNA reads TGCAGTGCAAATACAGGGGGCGGCTACGAGCAGTACTTC.

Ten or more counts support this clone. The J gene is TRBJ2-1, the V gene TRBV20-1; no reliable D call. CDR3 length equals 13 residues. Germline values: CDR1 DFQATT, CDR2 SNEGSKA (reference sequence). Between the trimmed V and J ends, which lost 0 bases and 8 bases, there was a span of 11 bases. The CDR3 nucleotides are TGCAGTGCTAGAGACCCCCTAGGTTATGAGCAGTTCTTC. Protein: CSARDPLGYEQFF.

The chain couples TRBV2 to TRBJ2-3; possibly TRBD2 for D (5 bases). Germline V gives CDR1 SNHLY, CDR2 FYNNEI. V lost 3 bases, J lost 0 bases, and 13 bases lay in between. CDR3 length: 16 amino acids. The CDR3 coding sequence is TGTGCCAGCAGTGACCGGGGTATCATTAGCACAGATACGCAGTATTTT. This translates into CASSDRGIISTDTQYF.

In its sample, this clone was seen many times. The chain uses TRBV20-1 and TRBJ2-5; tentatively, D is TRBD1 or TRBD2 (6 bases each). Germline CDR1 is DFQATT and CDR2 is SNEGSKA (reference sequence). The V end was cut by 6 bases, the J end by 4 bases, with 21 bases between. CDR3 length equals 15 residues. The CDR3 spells CSAPTGAFHPETQYF. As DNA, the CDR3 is TGCAGTGCCCCGACGGGGGCGTTCCACCCAGAGACCCAGTACTTC.

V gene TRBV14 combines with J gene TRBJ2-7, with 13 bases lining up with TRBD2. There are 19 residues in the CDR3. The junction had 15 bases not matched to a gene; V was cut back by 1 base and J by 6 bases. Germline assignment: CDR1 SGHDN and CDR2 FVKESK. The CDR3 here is CASSQGTSGSGWVAFEQYF. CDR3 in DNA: TGTGCCAGCAGCCAAGGGACTAGCGGGAGTGGCTGGGTTGCGTTCGAGCAGTACTTC.

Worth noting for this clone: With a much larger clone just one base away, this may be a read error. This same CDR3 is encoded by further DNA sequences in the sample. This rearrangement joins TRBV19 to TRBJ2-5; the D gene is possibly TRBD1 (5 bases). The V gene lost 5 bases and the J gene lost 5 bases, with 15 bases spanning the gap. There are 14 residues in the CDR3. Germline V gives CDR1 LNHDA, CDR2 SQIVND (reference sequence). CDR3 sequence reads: CASSPFGQGETQYF. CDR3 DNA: TGTGCCAGTAGTCCCTTCGGACAAGGGGAGACCCAGTACTTC.

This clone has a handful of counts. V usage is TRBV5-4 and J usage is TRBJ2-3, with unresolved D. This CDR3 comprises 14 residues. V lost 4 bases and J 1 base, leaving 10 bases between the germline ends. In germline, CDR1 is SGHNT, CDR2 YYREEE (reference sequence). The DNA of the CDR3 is TGTGCCAGCAGCCGGTCGACGGGCACAGATACGCAGTATTTT. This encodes CASSRSTGTDTQYF.

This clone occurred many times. This chain's CDR3 is CASTRGGTRARETQYF. The CDR3 DNA sequence: TGTGCCAGCACTCGCGGAGGGACACGGGCAAGAGAGACCCAGTACTTC. J is TRBJ2-5 and V is TRBV28, with D perhaps given as TRBD1 or TRBD2 (6 bases each). The V end was cut by 7 bases, the J end by 4 bases, with 22 bases between. There are 16 residues in the CDR3. Germline V lookup: CDR1 MDHEN, CDR2 SYDVKM.

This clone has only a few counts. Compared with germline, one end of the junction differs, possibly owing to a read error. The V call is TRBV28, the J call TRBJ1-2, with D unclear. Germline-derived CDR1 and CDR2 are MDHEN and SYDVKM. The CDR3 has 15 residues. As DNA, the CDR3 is TGTGCCAGAAGTCTTCGGGCCCCATACAACTATGGCTACACATTC. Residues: CARSLRAPYNYGYTF.

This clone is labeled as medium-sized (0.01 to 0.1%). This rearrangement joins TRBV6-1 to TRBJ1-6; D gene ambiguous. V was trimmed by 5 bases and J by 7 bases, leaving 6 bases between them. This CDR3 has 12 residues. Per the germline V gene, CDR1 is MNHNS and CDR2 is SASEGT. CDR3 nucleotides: TGTGCCAGCAGTCCTCAGAATTCACCCCTCCACTTT. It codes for CASSPQNSPLHF.

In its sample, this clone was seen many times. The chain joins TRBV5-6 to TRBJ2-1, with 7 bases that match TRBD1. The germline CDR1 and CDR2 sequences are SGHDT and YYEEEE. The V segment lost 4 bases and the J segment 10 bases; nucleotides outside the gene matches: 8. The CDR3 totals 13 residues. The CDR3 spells CASSKGTVTEQFF. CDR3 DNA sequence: TGTGCCAGCAGCAAAGGGACAGTGACAGAGCAGTTCTTC.

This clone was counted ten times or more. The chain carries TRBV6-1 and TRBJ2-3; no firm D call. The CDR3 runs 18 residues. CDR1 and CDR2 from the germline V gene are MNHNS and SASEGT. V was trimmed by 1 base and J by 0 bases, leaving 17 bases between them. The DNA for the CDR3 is TGTGCCAGCAGTGAAGTTCCAGGAGCTGGAACTAGCACAGATACGCAGTATTTT. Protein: CASSEVPGAGTSTDTQYF.

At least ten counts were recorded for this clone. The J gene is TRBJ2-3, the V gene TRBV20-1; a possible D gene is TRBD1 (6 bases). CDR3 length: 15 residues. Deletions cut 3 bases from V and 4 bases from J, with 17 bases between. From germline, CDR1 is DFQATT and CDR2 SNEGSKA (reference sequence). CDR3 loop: CSARGARDLSDTQYF. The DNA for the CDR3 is TGCAGTGCTAGGGGGGCCAGGGATTTGTCAGATACGCAGTATTTT.

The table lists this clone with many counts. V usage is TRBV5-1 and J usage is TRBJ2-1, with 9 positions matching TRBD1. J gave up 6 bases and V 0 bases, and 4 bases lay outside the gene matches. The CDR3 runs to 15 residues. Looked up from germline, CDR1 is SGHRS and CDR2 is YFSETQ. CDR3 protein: CASSLGDRVVNEQFF. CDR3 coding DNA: TGCGCCAGCAGCTTGGGGGACAGGGTAGTCAATGAGCAGTTCTTC.

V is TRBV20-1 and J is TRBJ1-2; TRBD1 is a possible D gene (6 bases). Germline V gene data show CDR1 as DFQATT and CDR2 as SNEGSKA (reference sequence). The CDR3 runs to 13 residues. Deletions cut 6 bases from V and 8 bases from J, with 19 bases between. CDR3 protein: CSAPGQLVRGYTF. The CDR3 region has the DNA TGCAGTGCACCCGGACAGCTAGTAAGGGGCTACACCTTC.

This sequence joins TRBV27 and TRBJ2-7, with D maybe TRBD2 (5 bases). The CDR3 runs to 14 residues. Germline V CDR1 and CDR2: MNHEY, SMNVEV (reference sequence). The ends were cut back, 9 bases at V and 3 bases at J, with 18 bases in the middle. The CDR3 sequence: CASSRGEGIYEQYF. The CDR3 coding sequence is TGTGCCAGTTCTCGGGGAGAAGGGATCTACGAGCAGTACTTC.

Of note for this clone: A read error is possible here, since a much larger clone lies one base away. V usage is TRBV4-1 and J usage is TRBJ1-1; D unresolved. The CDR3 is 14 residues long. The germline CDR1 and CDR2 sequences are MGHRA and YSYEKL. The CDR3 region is CASIQDAGNTEAFF. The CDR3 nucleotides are TGCGCCAGCATCCAAGATGCGGGCAACACTGAAGCTTTCTTT.